This passage covers 13 T cell receptor beta chains from one sample sequenced in a study of Tregs in tolerant kidney transplant recipients. Data came from immunoSEQ multiplex PCR; TCRdb stores just in-frame clones and leaves some out. The sample comprises about 240,000 clones, about 86% of which are singletons, and approximately 0.69% rests with the top ten. Input material: CD4+ T cells from blood. Receptors were obtained from a human donor in good health.

The J gene is TRBJ2-5, the V gene TRBV10-3; 12 positions match TRBD2. From germline, CDR1 is ENHRY and CDR2 SYGVKD. J lost 1 base, V lost 5 bases, and 14 bases had no gene match. The CDR3 has 19 amino acids. The DNA for the CDR3 is TGTGCCATCAGTCGCCTAGCGGGAGGGCCGACTGGCTCCCAAGAGACCCAGTACTTC. This codes for CAISRLAGGPTGSQETQYF.

This clone is a singleton in its sample. The chain couples TRBV19 to TRBJ1-2; 8 bases align to TRBD1. Germline CDR1 reads LNHDA; CDR2 reads SQIVND (reference sequence). Unmatched junction bases numbered 5, after V lost 5 bases and J lost 0 bases. The CDR3 totals 15 residues. CDR3 loop: CASSGTGSTNYGYTF. CDR3 in DNA: TGTGCCAGTAGTGGGACAGGATCCACTAACTATGGCTACACCTTC.

CDR3 amino acids: CASNPGLAGDGELFF. CDR3 sequence (DNA): TGTGCCAGCAACCCGGGACTAGCGGGCGACGGGGAGCTGTTTTTT. This chain joins TRBV2 and TRBJ2-2; 12 nucleotides match TRBD2. V gave up 7 bases and J gave up 7 bases; unmatched junction bases: 7. Germline assignment: CDR1 SNHLY and CDR2 FYNNEI. The CDR3 runs to 15 residues.

The chain uses TRBV6-5 and TRBJ2-2; tentatively, D is TRBD1 (5 bases). The germline V gene has CDR1 MNHEY and CDR2 SVGAGI. The ends were cut back, 6 bases at V and 3 bases at J, with 11 bases in the middle. The CDR3 runs 14 residues. CDR3: CASSPPTDTGELFF. The DNA for the CDR3 is TGTGCCAGCAGCCCCCCGACAGACACCGGGGAGCTGTTTTTT.

V is TRBV5-1 and J is TRBJ2-7, with 10 bases that match TRBD1. The germline V gene has CDR1 SGHRS and CDR2 YFSETQ. The CDR3 sequence is 15 residues long. Germline trimming cut 4 bases from V and 3 bases from J; bases unmatched to any gene: 7. CDR3 nucleotide sequence: TGCGCCAGCAGCCAACCGGGACAGGGGTACTACGAGCAGTACTTC. Amino acids: CASSQPGQGYYEQYF.

The chain uses TRBV10-3 and TRBJ2-5; perhaps TRBD1 as D (6 bases). The germline V gene encodes CDR1 ENHRY and CDR2 SYGVKD. This CDR3 is 14 amino acids long. V lost 7 bases, J lost 5 bases, and 17 bases lay in between. In nucleotides, the CDR3 is TGTGCCATCATTCGGTGGCAGGGGAAGGAGACCCAGTACTTC. It specifies CAIIRWQGKETQYF.

This clone was seen a handful of times. This chain uses TRBV6-6 with TRBJ1-5, with a weak D call TRBD1 (5 bases). Germline lookup yields CDR1 MNHNY and CDR2 SVGAGI (reference sequence). The CDR3 has 11 residues. Between the trimmed V and J ends, which lost 6 bases and 13 bases, there was a span of 13 bases. DNA for the CDR3: TGTGCCAGCAGCCCCAGGGAAGATCAGCATTTT. Its translation is CASSPREDQHF.

The V and J genes are TRBV5-1 and TRBJ2-5; the D is unclear. In germline, CDR1 is SGHRS, CDR2 YFSETQ. The CDR3 sequence is 14 residues long. The V end was cut by 0 bases, the J end by 1 base, with 7 bases between. CDR3 region: CASSLGAGQETQYF. DNA of the CDR3: TGCGCCAGCAGCTTGGGAGCAGGCCAAGAGACCCAGTACTTC. The full variable domain, completed using reference TRBV5-1 and TRBJ2-5, is KAGVTQTPRYLIKTRGQQVTLSCSPISGHRSVSWYQQTPGQGLQFLFEYFSETQRNKGNFPGRFSGRQFSNSRSEMNVSTLELGDSALYLCASSLGAGQETQYFGPGTRLLVL.

The rearrangement joins TRBV19 to TRBJ2-3; D uncertain. The CDR3 runs to 13 residues. Trimming removed 3 bases from V and 4 bases from J, with 8 bases in between. Germline CDR1 reads LNHDA; CDR2 reads SQIVND (reference sequence). The DNA of the CDR3 is TGTGCCAGTAGTATCCGACGTCCAGATACGCAGTATTTT. This codes for CASSIRRPDTQYF.

The CDR3 region has the DNA TGTGCCAGCAGCTTCGACGGGGGCCTAAGCATTCAGTACTTC. It codes for CASSFDGGLSIQYF. The genes are TRBV7-9 and TRBJ2-4, with D perhaps given as TRBD1 or TRBD2 (6 bases each). The CDR3 sequence is 14 residues long. Germline CDR1 is SEHNR and CDR2 is FQNEAQ (reference sequence). V was pared by 3 bases and J by 9 bases, with 15 bases between.

J is TRBJ2-1 and V is TRBV5-1; D is uncertain. V was cut by 0 bases and J by 8 bases, with 21 bases left in between. Germline lookup yields CDR1 SGHRS and CDR2 YFSETQ. The CDR3 spans 17 residues. The CDR3 protein is CASSLAADGLATDEQFF. CDR3 DNA: TGCGCCAGCAGCTTGGCCGCCGATGGCCTGGCGACCGATGAGCAGTTCTTC. Full variable domain (outside the CDR3, taken from reference TRBV5-1 and TRBJ2-1): KAGVTQTPRYLIKTRGQQVTLSCSPISGHRSVSWYQQTPGQGLQFLFEYFSETQRNKGNFPGRFSGRQFSNSRSEMNVSTLELGDSALYLCASSLAADGLATDEQFFGPGTRLTVL.

The chain's CDR3 is CASSEAQDSTYPQYF. DNA of the CDR3: TGTGCCAGCAGTGAAGCGCAGGACTCCACATACCCTCAGTACTTC. The chain uses TRBV6-1 and TRBJ2-5; D is possibly TRBD2 (5 bases). Germline CDR1 reads MNHNS; CDR2 reads SASEGT. The CDR3 runs to 15 residues. V was pared by 0 bases and J by 11 bases, with 19 bases between.

The chain is built from TRBV15 and TRBJ1-5; D is ambiguous. Trimming removed 1 base at V and 0 bases at J, with 7 bases between. The germline V gene encodes CDR1 LNHNV and CDR2 YYDKDF (reference sequence). The CDR3 is made up of 15 amino acids. In nucleotides, the CDR3 is TGTGCCACCAGCAGAGCTACGGCTAGCAATCAGCCCCAGCATTTT. It is translated as CATSRATASNQPQHF.